This T cell receptor beta chain was captured by sequencing in a study of blood T cell repertoires in COVID-19. Germline loops: CDR1 KGHDR, CDR2 SFDVKD. This CDR3 is 14 amino acids long. The V segment lost 6 bases and the J segment 8 bases; nucleotides outside the gene matches: 9. Data came from immunoSEQ multiplex PCR; TCRdb stores just in-frame clones and leaves some out. This table has a few hundred thousand clones, nearly 90% appearing once. This chain links TRBV24-1 with TRBJ1-2; 9 bases fit TRBD1. The receptor was isolated from a woman aged 18-29 years with acute COVID-19. What was sequenced was PBMCs or T cells enriched from blood (not recorded which). In DNA, the CDR3 is TGTGCCACCAGTTCCCCGGGGGACAGGGACGGCTACACCTTC. This translates into CATSSPGDRDGYTF.